The 15 T cell receptor beta chains below come from one sample, sequenced in a study of T cell changes during pregnancy in multiple sclerosis. Assay used: immunoSEQ multiplex PCR; TCRdb lists only in-frame clones, some missing. The data hold about 69,000 clones, with under 95% observed a single time. The specimen comprised peripheral blood, sampled in the third trimester of pregnancy. These receptors all stem from a female donor with multiple sclerosis, enrolled in a pregnancy study.

This clone was picked up one time. The rearrangement uses TRBV2 and TRBJ1-6, with D perhaps TRBD1 (6 bases). This CDR3 is 13 amino acids long. V was pared by 5 bases and J by 7 bases, with 9 bases between. From germline, CDR1 is SNHLY and CDR2 FYNNEI. CDR3 sequence (DNA): TGTGCCAGCAGTCGAGACAGGAATTCACCCCTCCACTTT. Translating gives CASSRDRNSPLHF.

This sequence joins TRBV15 and TRBJ1-5; 9 nucleotides align to TRBD1. CDR3 length equals 15 residues. Trimming cost V 8 bases and J 5 bases; bases outside gene matches: 10. Germline V gene data show CDR1 as LNHNV and CDR2 as YYDKDF (reference sequence). The CDR3 here is CATEETGGWDQPQHF. CDR3 DNA sequence: TGTGCCACCGAGGAGACAGGGGGTTGGGATCAGCCCCAGCATTTT. The whole variable domain, remainder taken from reference TRBV15 and TRBJ1-5, is DAMVIQNPRYQVTQFGKPVTLSCSQTLNHNVMYWYQQKSSQAPKLLFHYYDKDFNNEADTPDNFQSRRPNTSFCFLDIRSPGLGDTAMYLCATEETGGWDQPQHFGDGTRLSIL.

The genes are TRBV28 and TRBJ1-4, with TRBD1 as a possible D gene (6 bases). Germline CDR1 is MDHEN and CDR2 is SYDVKM. CDR3 length: 14 residues. Deletions cut 5 bases from V and 5 bases from J, with 12 bases between. CDR3 nucleotide sequence: TGTGCCAGCAGTCTGGGGGCTATAAATGAAAAACTGTTTTTT. Translated: CASSLGAINEKLFF.

The CDR3 protein is CASSATGGFGGYTF. As DNA, the CDR3 is TGCGCCAGCAGCGCGACAGGGGGCTTCGGTGGCTACACCTTC. The chain carries TRBV5-1 and TRBJ1-2; 10 bases agree with TRBD1. This CDR3 has 14 residues. J lost 7 bases, V lost 4 bases, and 7 bases had no gene match. In germline, CDR1 is SGHRS, CDR2 YFSETQ.

A single count supports this clone. This chain uses TRBV7-3 with TRBJ1-1; TRBD1 is a possible D gene (6 bases). The CDR3 totals 16 residues. V dropped 3 bases and J dropped 4 bases, with 18 bases sitting between them. CDR1 and CDR2 from the germline V gene are SGHTA and FQGTGA. The CDR3, as DNA: TGTGCCAGCAGCTTGCTAGGGGGTTCGGGGGGCACTGAAGCTTTCTTT. It encodes CASSLLGGSGGTEAFF.

This sequence joins TRBV27 and TRBJ1-6; tentatively, D is TRBD1 (5 bases). The CDR3 runs to 14 residues. CDR1 MNHEY and CDR2 SMNVEV come from the germline V gene (reference sequence). V lost 3 bases and J 9 bases, leaving 12 bases between the germline ends. Here the CDR3 DNA reads TGTGCCAGCAGTTTTGACAGTGGGTCTTCACCCCTCCACTTT. Protein product: CASSFDSGSSPLHF.

The CDR3: CASSWGTDNGYTF. In DNA, the CDR3 is TGCGCCAGCAGCTGGGGGACAGATAATGGCTACACCTTC. The chain couples TRBV5-1 to TRBJ1-2; 7 bases align to TRBD1. V dropped 3 bases and J dropped 6; count of bases not matched to a gene: 5. Germline lookup yields CDR1 SGHRS and CDR2 YFSETQ. This CDR3 is built from 13 residues.

The V call is TRBV5-1, the J call TRBJ2-3, with 8 bases fitting TRBD2. From germline, CDR1 is SGHRS and CDR2 YFSETQ. The CDR3 loop spans 15 amino acids. V shed 5 bases, J shed 1 base, and the junction held 6 bases outside the gene matches. The CDR3 DNA sequence: TGCGCCAGCAGGCCCGGACTAGCAGGCACAGATACGCAGTATTTT. This sequence encodes CASRPGLAGTDTQYF.

This chain links TRBV5-1 with TRBJ1-2; the match to TRBD1 covers 7 bases. V trimming: 1 base; J trimming: 2 bases; junction bases outside the gene matches: 5. Germline V CDR1 and CDR2: SGHRS, YFSETQ. There are 15 residues in the CDR3. CDR3 region: CASSLRDSGNYGYTF. CDR3 DNA: TGCGCCAGCAGCTTGCGGGACAGTGGAAACTATGGCTACACCTTC.

V is TRBV6-6 and J is TRBJ2-7; 9 bases map to TRBD1. Germline-derived CDR1 and CDR2 are MNHNY and SVGAGI (reference sequence). Trimming cost V 8 bases and J 6 bases; bases outside gene matches: 14. CDR3 length: 15 amino acids. The CDR3 reads CASLGAGTGFSEQYF. Written as DNA, the CDR3 is TGTGCCAGCTTAGGAGCCGGGACAGGGTTTTCCGAGCAGTACTTC.

The rearrangement joins TRBV7-3 to TRBJ1-6; 8 nucleotides line up with TRBD1. Germline V gene data show CDR1 as SGHTA and CDR2 as FQGTGA. The length of the CDR3 is 16 residues. The V segment lost 5 bases and the J segment 4 bases; nucleotides outside the gene matches: 7. The CDR3: CASSLNGQGYNSPLHF. In nucleotides, the CDR3 is TGTGCCAGCAGCCTTAACGGACAGGGATATAATTCACCCCTCCACTTT.

This chain links TRBV4-1 with TRBJ2-1; the match to TRBD2 covers 8 bases. Looked up from germline, CDR1 is MGHRA and CDR2 is YSYEKL. V shed 0 bases and J 4 bases; nucleotides not matched to a gene: 5. The CDR3 has 16 amino acids. The CDR3: CASSQDPGGDYNEQFF. CDR3 DNA sequence: TGCGCCAGCAGCCAAGATCCGGGGGGGGATTACAATGAGCAGTTCTTC.

V usage is TRBV27 and J usage is TRBJ2-7, with 7 bases lining up with TRBD2. V was pared by 3 bases and J by 3 bases, with 5 bases of the junction left unmatched. This CDR3 has 14 amino acids. Germline CDR1 MNHEY, CDR2 SMNVEV (reference sequence). The CDR3, as DNA: TGTGCCAGCAGTTTCGGGGGGTTTGTCTACGAGCAGTACTTC. Translating gives CASSFGGFVYEQYF.

This chain uses TRBV5-1 with TRBJ1-2; D remains ambiguous. Per the germline V gene, CDR1 is SGHRS and CDR2 is YFSETQ. CDR3 length: 12 residues. Between the trimmed V and J ends, which lost 2 bases and 3 bases, there was a span of 5 bases. CDR3 bases: TGCGCCAGCAGCTTCCAGGACTATGGCTACACCTTC. It translates to CASSFQDYGYTF.

The gene calls are TRBV7-8 and TRBJ1-3, with D perhaps matching TRBD1 (6 bases). Trimming removed 5 bases at V and 2 bases at J, with 10 bases between. This CDR3 region has 14 residues. Germline CDR1 SGHVS, CDR2 FQNEAQ. The CDR3 here is CASSAQGAGNTIYF. In DNA, the CDR3 is TGTGCCAGCAGCGCACAGGGAGCTGGAAACACCATATATTTT.